These T cell receptor beta chains were read from a single sample in a study of T cell repertoires in cytomegalovirus infection. TCRdb processed the reads anew with MiXCR; each CDR3 protein has one entry. The table shows roughly 630,000 distinct CDR3 sequences, with less than 25% occurring only once. The sample was CD8+ T cells from PBMCs. Receptors originate from a human donor in good health (CMV status not recorded). Some clones in this sample may be carry-over from other donors' samples. Each CDR3 is given with its conserved first and last residue. Fields, in order: V gene, J gene, D gene, clone size, CDR3 protein, CDR3 DNA. D genes are given only for firm matches. Not every row has a clone size; where given, it reads once, few, many or a size class.

V: TRBV9
J: TRBJ2-6
D: -
size: few
CDR3: CASSVAPSGANVLTF
DNA: TGTGCCAGCAGCGTAGCACCCTCTGGGGCCAACGTCCTGACTTTC

V: TRBV28
J: TRBJ1-2
D: -
size: few
CDR3: CASRSGWMFYGYTF
DNA: TGTGCCAGCAGATCAGGGTGGATGTTCTATGGCTACACCTTC

V: TRBV7-6
J: TRBJ2-5
D: TRBD2
size: many
CDR3: CASSKLADQETQYF
DNA: TGTGCCAGCAGCAAACTAGCGGACCAAGAGACCCAGTACTTC

V: TRBV4-1
J: TRBJ2-1
D: TRBD1
size: -
CDR3: CASSLGQTFSYNEQFF
DNA: TGCGCCAGCAGCCTGGGACAGACCTTCTCCTACAATGAGCAGTTCTTC

V: TRBV12-3/TRBV12-4
J: TRBJ2-7
D: -
size: -
CDR3: CASSLGAGYNYEQYF
DNA: TGTGCCAGCAGTTTAGGGGCGGGATACAACTACGAGCAGTACTTC

V: TRBV29-1
J: TRBJ2-5
D: TRBD2
size: many
CDR3: CSVLEGRGHQETQYF
DNA: TGCAGCGTTCTGGAAGGGAGGGGACACCAAGAGACCCAGTACTTC

V: TRBV12-5
J: TRBJ2-5
D: TRBD1
size: once
CDR3: CASGFGQGQIQETQYF
DNA: TGTGCTAGTGGTTTCGGCCAGGGACAGATCCAAGAGACCCAGTACTTC

V: TRBV2
J: TRBJ2-2
D: -
size: few
CDR3: CASSDRGRGYTGELFF
DNA: TGTGCCAGCAGTGATCGCGGGCGTGGGTACACCGGGGAGCTGTTTTTT

V: TRBV27
J: TRBJ2-1
D: -
size: -
CDR3: CASRWGNEQFF
DNA: TGTGCCAGCAGGTGGGGCAATGAGCAGTTCTTC

V: TRBV20-1
J: TRBJ1-5
D: TRBD1
size: -
CDR3: CSAPSRDRVRAYSNQPQHF
DNA: TGCAGTGCTCCGTCGCGCGACAGGGTTCGGGCTTATAGCAATCAGCCCCAGCATTTT

V: TRBV29-1
J: TRBJ1-1
D: TRBD1
size: few
CDR3: CSVEDSGAGQDRGTEAFF
DNA: TGCAGCGTTGAAGATTCAGGAGCAGGCCAGGACAGGGGGACTGAAGCTTTCTTT

V: TRBV7-8
J: TRBJ2-6
D: TRBD2
size: many
CDR3: CASSSPLTRGGGYGANVLTF
DNA: TGTGCCAGCAGCTCCCCCCTGACCCGGGGGGGTGGCTATGGGGCCAACGTCCTGACTTTC

V: TRBV19
J: TRBJ2-2
D: -
size: -
CDR3: CASSTASGELFF
DNA: TGTGCCAGTAGTACTGCGTCCGGGGAGCTGTTTTTT

V: TRBV29-1
J: TRBJ2-1
D: -
size: -
CDR3: CSVEEINEQFF
DNA: TGCAGCGTTGAAGAGATAAATGAGCAGTTCTTC

V: TRBV7-9
J: TRBJ2-1
D: TRBD2
size: many
CDR3: CASSYSGGDNEQFF
DNA: TGTGCCAGCAGCTATAGCGGGGGGGATAATGAGCAGTTCTTC

V: TRBV7-6
J: TRBJ2-5
D: TRBD1
size: many
CDR3: CASSYRGQIQETQYF
DNA: TGTGCCAGCAGCTACCGGGGACAGATCCAAGAGACCCAGTACTTC

V: TRBV5-1
J: TRBJ2-7
D: -
size: few
CDR3: CASSLLVGLSSYEQYF
DNA: TGCGCCAGCAGCTTGTTAGTGGGATTGAGCTCCTACGAGCAGTACTTC

V: TRBV4-2
J: TRBJ2-3
D: -
size: few
CDR3: CASSQYTGLESTDTQYF
DNA: TGTGCCAGCAGCCAATATACCGGGCTGGAGAGCACAGATACGCAGTATTTT

V: TRBV5-6
J: TRBJ1-1
D: -
size: few
CDR3: CASSLRSWKQQAFF
DNA: TGTGCCAGCAGCTTGCGGTCATGGAAACAACAAGCTTTCTTT

V: TRBV2
J: TRBJ2-7
D: -
size: -
CDR3: CASSETTYEQYF
DNA: TGTGCCAGCAGTGAGACTACATACGAGCAGTACTTC

V: TRBV29-1
J: TRBJ2-2
D: -
size: -
CDR3: CSAPGGQNTGELFF
DNA: TGCAGCGCTCCCGGAGGACAGAACACCGGGGAGCTGTTTTTT

V: TRBV19
J: TRBJ2-1
D: TRBD1
size: many
CDR3: CASSRDRGEIPYYEQFF
DNA: TGTGCCAGTAGCCGAGACAGGGGCGAGATTCCCTATTATGAGCAGTTCTTC

V: TRBV9
J: TRBJ2-1
D: TRBD1
size: -
CDR3: CASSVVGGTGSYNEQFF
DNA: TGTGCCAGCAGCGTAGTCGGAGGGACAGGCTCCTACAATGAGCAGTTCTTC

V: TRBV20-1
J: TRBJ2-1
D: -
size: -
CDR3: CSARESLRGGVYEQFF
DNA: TGCAGTGCTAGAGAGAGTTTAAGGGGCGGGGTGTATGAGCAGTTCTTC

V: TRBV7-9
J: TRBJ1-1
D: -
size: many
CDR3: CASSLAAGTHSPTNTEAFF
DNA: TGTGCCAGCAGCTTAGCAGCCGGGACACACTCACCGACGAACACTGAAGCTTTCTTT